The rows below give T cell receptor beta chains drawn from one sample of a study of T cell responses to AZD1222 COVID-19 vaccine. Profiling relied on immunoSEQ multiplex PCR, and the TCRdb table lists in-frame clones only, not all of them. The data contain 100,000 to 150,000 clones, roughly 87% of them seen just once; the ten biggest clones take up around 4.5%. The specimen comprised peripheral blood, sampled on day 0 of MenACWY control vaccination. Receptor source: an adult in good health. CDR3s include the opening cysteine and the closing phenylalanine or tryptophan. A D gene is named only where the DNA matches it firmly. Where a row states a size, it is once, few, many or the class of an expanded clone; other rows omit it.

v_gene: TRBV6-5; d_gene: -; abundance: -; j_gene: TRBJ2-3; CDR3nt: TGTGCCAGCAGTCAACTAGCTCTGATACGAGATACGCAGTATTTT; CDR3aa: CASSQLALIRDTQYF
v_gene: TRBV11-2; d_gene: -; abundance: -; j_gene: TRBJ1-1; CDR3nt: TGTGCCAGCAGCTTAGAGGGACGGATGAACACTGAAGCTTTCTTT; CDR3aa: CASSLEGRMNTEAFF
v_gene: TRBV4-1; d_gene: -; abundance: -; j_gene: TRBJ2-1; CDR3nt: TGCGCCAGCAGCCAAGTTCCGACAGCCCCCTACAATGAGCAGTTCTTC; CDR3aa: CASSQVPTAPYNEQFF
v_gene: TRBV4-1; d_gene: TRBD1; abundance: -; j_gene: TRBJ2-5; CDR3nt: TGCGCCAGCAGCCAAGACCGGGGACAGCAAGAGACCCAGTACTTC; CDR3aa: CASSQDRGQQETQYF
v_gene: TRBV7-3; d_gene: -; abundance: -; j_gene: TRBJ2-1; CDR3nt: TGTGCCAGCAGCTTACAGGCGGGACAAGGCAATGAGCAGTTCTTC; CDR3aa: CASSLQAGQGNEQFF
v_gene: TRBV4-3; d_gene: -; abundance: -; j_gene: TRBJ1-4; CDR3nt: TGCGCCAGCAGCCAATATCCAGGGACTAATGAAAAACTGTTTTTT; CDR3aa: CASSQYPGTNEKLFF
v_gene: TRBV11-2; d_gene: -; abundance: -; j_gene: TRBJ1-1; CDR3nt: TGTGCCAGCTTGGGACGGAACACTGAAGCTTTCTTT; CDR3aa: CASLGRNTEAFF
v_gene: TRBV11-3; d_gene: TRBD1; abundance: -; j_gene: TRBJ1-5; CDR3nt: TGTGCCAGCAGCTGGGACAGTCATCAGCCCCAGCATTTT; CDR3aa: CASSWDSHQPQHF
v_gene: TRBV27; d_gene: -; abundance: few; j_gene: TRBJ2-7; CDR3nt: TGTGCCAGCAGTTTTGGATACGAGCAGTACTTC; CDR3aa: CASSFGYEQYF
v_gene: TRBV28; d_gene: -; abundance: -; j_gene: TRBJ1-5; CDR3nt: TGTGCCAGCAGTTGGGCGGCGCAGGGCGCTAATCAGCCCCAGCATTTT; CDR3aa: CASSWAAQGANQPQHF
v_gene: TRBV19; d_gene: TRBD2; abundance: -; j_gene: TRBJ2-1; CDR3nt: TGTGCCAGTAGTATAGGGACTAGCGGGGGGTCCTTCTACAATGAGCAGTTCTTC; CDR3aa: CASSIGTSGGSFYNEQFF
v_gene: TRBV10-3; d_gene: -; abundance: -; j_gene: TRBJ2-1; CDR3nt: TGTGCCATCAGCCAACAGGGAGAGGGCTACAATGAGCAGTTCTTC; CDR3aa: CAISQQGEGYNEQFF
v_gene: TRBV19; d_gene: TRBD1; abundance: -; j_gene: TRBJ1-1; CDR3nt: TGTGCCACCGTACCAACCGGGACAGGGGTCGGTGGAGGCACGAAACCTGAAGCTTTCTTT; CDR3aa: CATVPTGTGVGGGTKPEAFF
v_gene: TRBV28; d_gene: TRBD1; abundance: once; j_gene: TRBJ1-4; CDR3nt: TGTGCCAGCAGGTCATCTCTGGGACAGGGTGGTTTT; CDR3aa: CASRSSLGQGGF